This T cell receptor (beta chain) is drawn from a study of siplizumab effects on memory and regulatory T cells (dated by TCRdb to between 2018 and 2021). Regarding the research as a whole: The study examined how the anti-CD2 antibody siplizumab affects alloreactive T-cell subsets in allogeneic mixed lymphocyte reactions built from human PBMCs. Broad study findings and their caveats: Whether proliferating Tregs from siplizumab cultures actually had suppressive function was not functionally confirmed. Of the alloreactive CD4+ clones that could be mapped, the Treg-derived share averaged 68.8% with siplizumab compared with 25% to 30% in control reactions. Greater diversity appeared to be present in unstimulated naive T cells than in memory T cells, and a substantial contribution to the alloresponse seemed to be made by naive cells. For roughly 75-97% of proliferating CD4+ or CD8+ clones, no naive or memory phenotype could be assigned. Because sequences below about 10^-5 frequency were poorly captured, only a minor fraction of alloreactive clones could be mapped to unstimulated subsets. Siplizumab significantly reduced the cumulative frequency of alloreactive sequences traceable to unstimulated CD4+ memory T cells.

V loses 6 bases, J loses 3 bases, and the germline ends lie 10 bases apart. The CDR3 covers 13 residues, taking in both the cysteine and the phenylalanine. The read is trimmed to its CDR3 DNA, 39 bases read in frame from base 1. CDR1 MNHNY and CDR2 SVGAGI are derived from the germline V gene (reference sequence). In addition, sequencing in three donor pairs included unstimulated CD8+ effector memory subsets alongside CD4+ naive, CD8+ naive, CD8+ TEMRA and CD4+ memory subsets. TCRbeta CDR3 sequencing was performed on sorted unstimulated T cells and on proliferating T cells recovered from mixed lymphocyte reactions. Fresh whole blood from fewer than 12 HLA-typed healthy donors was used to isolate PBMCs. The library was obtained by the immunoSEQ multiplex PCR assay. About 10^5 TCR templates per sample were assayed by the deep sequencing platform. Genomic DNA extracted from sorted T cells was used for TCRbeta CDR3 sequencing. Per the authors' processing: The R programming language was used for clonal analysis of the TCRbeta CDR3 data. Alloreactive CD4+ and CD8+ clones were defined by comparing unstimulated samples with post-reaction CFSE-low samples. By matching sequences to the repertoires of sorted unstimulated Treg and non-Treg cells, each alloreactive CD4+ clone was assigned a regulatory or non-regulatory origin. TCRdb took this table from immuneACCESS and kept in-frame rearrangements with V and J called. Such tables lack part of the clones; where checked against another copy, unresolved V genes explain under half of the gap, and the rest is unexplained. V, J and clone size were drawn from that table, and D and trimming were deduced from the DNA. The sample table contains tens of thousands of clones; only one count was recorded for 70% to 90% of them. The ten largest account for around 3.8% of the sample.

As regards this clone: Its antigen is unknown. One base away there is no much larger clone; base qualities are not given.

The clonotype comes from a human donor in good health. Source material: memory CD4+ T cells sorted from blood. Sample cell subset or site, as interpreted from the label and publication: unstimulated CD4+ memory T cells. The rearrangement joined TRBV6-6 to TRBJ2-3; the D call is possibly TRBD1 or TRBD2, each sharing 5 bases. The DNA reads as follows: TGTGCCAGCAGCTACGGGGCTACAGATACGCAGTATTTT. It codes for CASSYGATDTQYF.